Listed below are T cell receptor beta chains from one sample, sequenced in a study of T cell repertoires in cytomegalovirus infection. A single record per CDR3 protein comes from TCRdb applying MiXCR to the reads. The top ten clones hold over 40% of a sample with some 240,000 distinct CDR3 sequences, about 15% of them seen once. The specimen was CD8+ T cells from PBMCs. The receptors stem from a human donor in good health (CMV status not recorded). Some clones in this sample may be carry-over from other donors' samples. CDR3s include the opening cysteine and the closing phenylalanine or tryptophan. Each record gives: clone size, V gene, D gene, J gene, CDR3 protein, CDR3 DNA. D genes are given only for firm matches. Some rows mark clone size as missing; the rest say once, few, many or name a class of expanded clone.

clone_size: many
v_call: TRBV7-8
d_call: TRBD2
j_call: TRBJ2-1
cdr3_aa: CASSSNPTSGTYNEQFF
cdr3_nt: TGTGCCAGCAGCTCAAACCCGACTAGCGGTACCTACAATGAGCAGTTCTTC

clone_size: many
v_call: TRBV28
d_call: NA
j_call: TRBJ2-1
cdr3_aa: CASSLQGIPYNEQFF
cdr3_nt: TGTGCCAGCAGTTTACAGGGGATTCCCTACAATGAGCAGTTCTTC

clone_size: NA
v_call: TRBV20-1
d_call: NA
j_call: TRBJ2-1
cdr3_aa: CSAREGTSNEQFF
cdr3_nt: TGCAGTGCTAGAGAGGGGACTTCCAATGAGCAGTTCTTC

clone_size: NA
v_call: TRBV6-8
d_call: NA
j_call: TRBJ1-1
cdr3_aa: CASSYGGVYEAFF
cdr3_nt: TGTGCCAGCAGTTACGGGGGGGTTTATGAAGCTTTCTTT

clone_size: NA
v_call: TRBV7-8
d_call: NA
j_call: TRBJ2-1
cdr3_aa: CASRPGVDEQFF
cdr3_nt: TGTGCCAGCAGACCGGGGGTGGATGAGCAGTTCTTC

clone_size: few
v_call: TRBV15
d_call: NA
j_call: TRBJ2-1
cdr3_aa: CATSRARDRGPYNEQFF
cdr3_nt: TGTGCCACCAGCAGAGCCCGGGACCGAGGACCCTACAATGAGCAGTTCTTC

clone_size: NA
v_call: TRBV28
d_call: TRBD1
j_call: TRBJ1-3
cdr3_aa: CASRKPGQGLIVPIYF
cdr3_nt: TGTGCCAGCAGGAAGCCGGGACAGGGCTTGATAGTGCCCATATATTTT

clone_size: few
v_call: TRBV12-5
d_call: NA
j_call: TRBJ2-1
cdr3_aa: CASGLGPDFERFF
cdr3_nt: TGTGCTAGTGGTTTGGGACCCGACTTTGAACGGTTCTTC

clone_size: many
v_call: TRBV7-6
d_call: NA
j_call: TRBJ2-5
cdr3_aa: CASSRMGRETQYF
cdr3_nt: TGTGCCAGCAGCCGTATGGGTCGAGAGACCCAGTACTTC

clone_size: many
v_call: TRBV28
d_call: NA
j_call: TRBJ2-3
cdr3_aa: CASRPTVGLPDTQYF
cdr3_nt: TGTGCCAGCAGACCAACAGTGGGTCTACCAGATACGCAGTATTTT

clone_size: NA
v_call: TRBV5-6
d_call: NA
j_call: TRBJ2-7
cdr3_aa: CASSSGASYEQYF
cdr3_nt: TGTGCCAGCAGCTCCGGGGCCTCCTACGAGCAGTACTTC

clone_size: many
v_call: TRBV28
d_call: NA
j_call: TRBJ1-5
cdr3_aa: CASSGAQPQHF
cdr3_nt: TGTGCCAGCAGCGGAGCCCAGCCCCAGCATTTT

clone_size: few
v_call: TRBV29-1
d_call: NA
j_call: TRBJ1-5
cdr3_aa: CSAGARDQPQHF
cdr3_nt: TGCAGCGCGGGCGCCCGGGATCAGCCCCAGCATTTT

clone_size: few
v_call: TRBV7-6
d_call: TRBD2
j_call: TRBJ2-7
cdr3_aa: CASSRDYSSYEQYF
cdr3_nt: TGTGCCAGCAGCCGGGACTACTCATCCTACGAGCAGTACTTC

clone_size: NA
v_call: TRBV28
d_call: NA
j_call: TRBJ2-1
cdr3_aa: CASRPRSINNEQFF
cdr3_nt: TGTGCCAGCCGCCCCCGGTCCATTAACAATGAGCAGTTCTTC

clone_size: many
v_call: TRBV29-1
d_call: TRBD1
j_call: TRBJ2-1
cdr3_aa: CSVATGVPEQFF
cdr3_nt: TGCAGCGTAGCGACAGGGGTCCCTGAGCAGTTCTTC

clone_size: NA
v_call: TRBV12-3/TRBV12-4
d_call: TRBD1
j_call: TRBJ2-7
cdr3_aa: CASRPRGTGTYEQYF
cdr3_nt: TGTGCCAGCAGACCCCGGGGGACAGGGACCTACGAGCAGTACTTC